This T cell receptor (beta chain) was documented in a study of response to subunit inactivated influenza vaccine. TCRdb passed the RT-PCR reads through MiXCR, listing each CDR3 protein once. This table has hundreds of thousands of distinct CDR3 sequences, around 11% appearing once. V gave up 2 bases and J gave up 5 bases, with 11 bases separating them. This CDR3 is 15 amino acids long. Germline V gene data show CDR1 as SGHRS and CDR2 as YFSETQ. The sample also formed part of further work on T cells expressing NK-cell markers. That study reports: Generation of TCR beta cDNA was performed by 5'RACE template switching incorporating UMIs. Investigators obtained TCR beta repertoires from sorted CD3+CD56+NKG2C+, CD3+CD56+NKG2C- and CD3+CD56-NKG2C+ T cells. Among the experiments, several used an anti-gamma-delta TCR antibody to restrict sorting to alpha-beta TCR T cells. For a handful of donors, these clonotypes were likewise the leading ones in the CD3+CD56-NKG2C+ fraction.

The V and J genes are TRBV5-1 and TRBJ2-6; maybe TRBD2 (5 bases). The sequence derives from a man between 50 and 59 years old who received an inactivated influenza vaccine. The sample was PBMCs from blood, taken on the day of vaccination. The CDR3 reads CASSFSDFRANVLTF. The CDR3 DNA reads as TGCGCCAGCAGCTTTTCGGACTTTCGGGCCAACGTCCTGACTTTC.